Each of the 24 T cell receptor beta chains below was sequenced from the same sample in a study of blood T cells in healthy people across ages. A second PCR of about 6 to 12 cycles used a sample-barcoded 5' primer and a J-beta primer mix. TCRdb analysed the 5' RACE reads with MiXCR anew, one entry per CDR3 protein. Of 650,000 to 900,000 distinct CDR3 sequences listed, about 59% were seen once; the top ten hold roughly 25%. Sequenced material: blood. The source of these receptors is a man younger than 45 in good health.

The chain uses TRBV2 and TRBJ2-3; D may correspond to TRBD1 or TRBD2 (6 bases each). Germline lookup yields CDR1 SNHLY and CDR2 FYNNEI. This CDR3 contains 13 residues. The ends were cut back, 3 bases at V and 7 bases at J, with 11 bases in the middle. CDR3: CASSDAGTYTQYF. For the CDR3, the DNA is TGTGCCAGCAGTGACGCGGGGACATATACGCAGTATTTT.

This clonotype was counted a few times. The chain joins TRBV29-1 to TRBJ2-7, with 7 bases aligning to TRBD1. The CDR3 has 15 residues. V dropped 0 bases and J dropped 2; count of bases not matched to a gene: 7. The germline V gene has CDR1 SQVTM and CDR2 ANQGSEA. The CDR3 bases are TGCAGCGTTGAAGATCCGGACAGGAGTGCCTACGAGCAGTACTTC. Amino acid sequence: CSVEDPDRSAYEQYF.

This clonotype was seen only a few times. The chain uses TRBV7-2 and TRBJ2-3; the D gene is possibly TRBD1 (6 bases). CDR3 size: 13 residues. Germline values: CDR1 SGHTA, CDR2 FQGNSA. The V end lost 5 bases, the J end lost 5 bases, and 11 bases lay between the germline ends. The CDR3 DNA sequence: TGTGCCAGCAGCCAGGGGAATGAAGATACGCAGTATTTT. It translates to CASSQGNEDTQYF.

The V gene is TRBV9, the J gene TRBJ2-1, with D perhaps being TRBD1 or TRBD2 (5 bases each). The J call is in doubt because the DNA end fits TRBJ2-7 better. This CDR3 is built from 13 residues. Germline-derived CDR1 and CDR2 are SGDLS and YYNGEE. The CDR3 nucleotides read TGTGCCAGCAGCCCCCCCGGGGCGAAAGAGCAGTACTTC. It is translated as CASSPPGAKEQYF.

The CDR3 is CAHSQGADTEAFF. In DNA, the CDR3 is TGTGCCCATTCCCAGGGAGCGGACACTGAAGCTTTCTTT. The V and J genes are TRBV18 and TRBJ1-1; a weak D match, TRBD1 (5 bases). The CDR3 covers 13 residues. Germline values: CDR1 KGHSH, CDR2 LQKENI. V was trimmed by 11 bases and J by 3 bases, leaving 16 bases between them.

The gene calls are TRBV20-1 and TRBJ2-1; possibly TRBD2 for D (6 bases). In germline, CDR1 is DFQATT, CDR2 SNEGSKA (reference sequence). Trimming took 5 bases from V and 9 from J, leaving 11 bases between them. CDR3 length equals 11 residues. This chain's CDR3 is CSALGLPEQFF. The CDR3 region has the DNA TGCAGTGCTTTGGGACTTCCTGAGCAGTTCTTC.

The chain recombines TRBV6-2 or TRBV6-3 with TRBJ1-4, with TRBD1 identical over 9 bases. CDR3 length equals 13 residues. Trimming removed 7 bases from V and 8 bases from J; junction bases left unmatched: 5. Germline V gene lookup returns CDR1 MNHEY and CDR2 SVGEGT. As DNA, the CDR3 is TGTGCCAGCAAACAGGGGGCCGGGGAAAAACTGTTTTTT. It is translated as CASKQGAGEKLFF.

The chain links TRBV2 to TRBJ2-7; D is possibly TRBD2 (5 bases). This CDR3 spans 14 amino acids. Germline CDR1 SNHLY, CDR2 FYNNEI. V gave up 7 bases and J gave up 2 bases, with 15 bases separating them. DNA of the CDR3: TGTGCCAGCAATTTGGACCCCGGGGCCTACGAGCAGTACTTC. Its protein product is CASNLDPGAYEQYF.

The V gene is TRBV7-2, the J gene TRBJ1-1; the D gene is possibly TRBD1 (5 bases). V dropped 1 base and J dropped 1 base, with 10 bases sitting between them. The length of the CDR3 is 15 residues. Looked up from germline, CDR1 is SGHTA and CDR2 is FQGNSA. The CDR3 DNA reads as TGTGCCAGCAGCTTAGGTGGGACCCAGAACACTGAAGCTTTCTTT. The encoded protein is CASSLGGTQNTEAFF.

This chain connects TRBV2 to TRBJ1-5, with 11 bases identical to TRBD1. The trim removed 5 bases at V and 6 bases at J, leaving 12 bases unmatched. The CDR3 contains 17 residues. CDR1 is SNHLY and CDR2 is FYNNEI in the germline V gene. CDR3 region: CASSRTSGTGGGQPQHF. Written as DNA, the CDR3 is TGTGCCAGCAGTCGTACCTCCGGGACAGGGGGTGGTCAGCCCCAGCATTTT.

CDR3 sequence (DNA): TGTGCCAGCAGTTTCTTGACGGGGGGTGTGAACGAGCAGTACTTC. It is translated as CASSFLTGGVNEQYF. The chain carries TRBV28 and TRBJ2-5; 7 bases are shared with TRBD2. The end of the DNA fits TRBJ2-7 better, so the J call may be wrong. The CDR3 covers 15 residues. From germline, CDR1 is MDHEN and CDR2 SYDVKM.

The chain is built from TRBV5-1 and TRBJ2-4; TRBD1 matches 7 bases. Germline V lookup: CDR1 SGHRS, CDR2 YFSETQ. CDR3 length: 15 amino acids. The V and J ends lost 0 bases and 7 bases, in that order; junction bases with no gene match: 7. CDR3 in amino acids: CASSLADRDMNIQYF. As DNA, the CDR3 is TGCGCCAGCAGCTTGGCCGACAGGGATATGAACATTCAGTACTTC. Full variable domain (rest looked up from reference TRBV5-1 and TRBJ2-4): KAGVTQTPRYLIKTRGQQVTLSCSPISGHRSVSWYQQTPGQGLQFLFEYFSETQRNKGNFPGRFSGRQFSNSRSEMNVSTLELGDSALYLCASSLADRDMNIQYFGAGTRLSVL.

The chain links TRBV6-2 or TRBV6-3 to TRBJ2-7; the D gene is possibly TRBD1 (5 bases). Germline V gives CDR1 MNHEY, CDR2 SVGEGT. Deletions cut 2 bases from V and 3 bases from J, with 11 bases between. CDR3 length: 14 residues. CDR3 loop: CASSYGGHSYEQYF. The CDR3 DNA sequence: TGTGCCAGCAGTTACGGTGGACATAGCTACGAGCAGTACTTC.

This clonotype has only one observation. The chain links TRBV7-9 to TRBJ1-2; TRBD1 agrees at 9 bases. Germline trimming cut 4 bases from V and 6 bases from J; bases unmatched to any gene: 9. CDR3 length: 15 amino acids. Germline CDR1 SEHNR, CDR2 FQNEAQ (reference sequence). CDR3 amino acids: CASSYRDREGHGYTF. CDR3 nucleotide sequence: TGTGCCAGCAGCTACCGGGACAGGGAAGGGCATGGCTACACCTTC.

The V gene is TRBV24-1, the J gene TRBJ2-3, with 11 bases matching TRBD2. Germline V gene data show CDR1 as KGHDR and CDR2 as SFDVKD. The CDR3 is 19 amino acids. V shed 0 bases and J 3 bases; nucleotides not matched to a gene: 10. This CDR3 is CATSDLPSGGPLKTDTQYF. For the CDR3, the DNA is TGTGCCACCAGTGATTTGCCTAGCGGGGGGCCCCTTAAGACAGATACGCAGTATTTT.

The rearrangement uses TRBV24-1 and TRBJ1-5, with 8 bases that match TRBD1. The CDR3 length is 15 residues. V trimming: 3 bases; J trimming: 5 bases; junction bases outside the gene matches: 5. Germline V gene lookup returns CDR1 KGHDR and CDR2 SFDVKD. DNA of the CDR3: TGTGCCACCAGTGATCCACTGGACAGGGATCAGCCCCAGCATTTT. It yields the protein CATSDPLDRDQPQHF.

Comment on this clonotype: This may come from a read error, since a much larger clone is one base off. This chain connects TRBV9 to TRBJ2-7, with 7 bases aligning to TRBD1. This CDR3 is built from 14 residues. The ends lost 0 bases at V and 3 bases at J; junction bases unmatched: 3. CDR1 is SGDLS and CDR2 is YYNGEE in the germline V gene. The CDR3 region is CASSVGGQIYEQYF. In nucleotides, the CDR3 is TGTGCCAGCAGCGTAGGGGGACAGATCTACGAGCAGTACTTC. Full variable domain (outside the CDR3, taken from reference TRBV9 and TRBJ2-7): DSGVTQTPKHLITATGQRVTLRCSPRSGDLSVYWYQQSLDQGLQFLIQYYNGEERAKGNILERFSAQQFPDLHSELNLSSLELGDSALYFCASSVGGQIYEQYFGPGTRLTVT.

The rearrangement uses TRBV5-1 and TRBJ2-1, with D unresolved. Germline V gene sequence: CDR1 SGHRS, CDR2 YFSETQ. Deletions cut 0 bases from V and 4 bases from J, with 11 bases between. There are 15 residues in the CDR3. CDR3 sequence: CASSLGLREYNEQFF. CDR3 nucleotide sequence: TGCGCCAGCAGCTTGGGGCTTCGAGAGTACAATGAGCAGTTCTTC.

The V call is TRBV20-1, the J call TRBJ2-7; 8 bases map to TRBD2. Germline CDR1 DFQATT, CDR2 SNEGSKA (reference sequence). This CDR3 contains 12 residues. V gave up 3 bases and J gave up 5 bases; unmatched junction bases: 3. The CDR3 protein is CSASGGGNEQYF. CDR3 nucleotides: TGCAGTGCTAGCGGCGGGGGGAACGAGCAGTACTTC.

In nucleotides, the CDR3 is TGCAGTGCTAGAGATCAGAACAGACGCGGCTACACCTTC. Translated: CSARDQNRRGYTF. This chain links TRBV20-1 with TRBJ1-2, with no clear D. CDR3 size: 13 residues. Per the germline V gene, CDR1 is DFQATT and CDR2 is SNEGSKA (reference sequence). The V end lost 0 bases, the J end lost 8 bases, and 13 bases lay between the germline ends.

This clonotype was seen only a few times. This sequence joins TRBV7-2 and TRBJ2-5, with D tentatively TRBD2 (6 bases). CDR1 is SGHTA and CDR2 is FQGNSA in the germline V gene. V lost 5 bases and J lost 3, with 13 bases in between. The CDR3 contains 14 residues. Here the CDR3 reads CASSMGLLEETQYF. CDR3 nucleotides: TGTGCCAGCAGCATGGGACTCTTGGAAGAGACCCAGTACTTC.

The V and J genes are TRBV28 and TRBJ2-1; the D gene is possibly TRBD1 (6 bases). Germline CDR1 and CDR2: MDHEN and SYDVKM. Trimming removed 5 bases at V and 2 bases at J, with 10 bases between. The CDR3 has 14 amino acids. Written as DNA, the CDR3 is TGTGCCAGCAGTGAGGGGGTGACCTACAATGAGCAGTTCTTC. Amino acid sequence: CASSEGVTYNEQFF.

The rearrangement uses TRBV12-3 or TRBV12-4 and TRBJ1-1, with 9 bases identical to TRBD1. CDR3 length: 16 residues. Germline trimming cut 4 bases from V and 1 base from J; bases unmatched to any gene: 7. The CDR3 sequence is CASSYRDREPNTEAFF. The CDR3 DNA is TGTGCCAGCAGTTACCGGGACAGGGAACCGAACACTGAAGCTTTCTTT.

The gene calls are TRBV7-2 and TRBJ2-7; 10 nucleotides align to TRBD2. The V segment lost 2 bases and the J segment 0 bases; nucleotides outside the gene matches: 7. The CDR3 spans 17 residues. Germline V lookup: CDR1 SGHTA, CDR2 FQGNSA. CDR3 in DNA: TGTGCCAGCAGCTTAAATCCCCTAGCGGGGGCCTCCTACGAGCAGTACTTC. It encodes CASSLNPLAGASYEQYF.